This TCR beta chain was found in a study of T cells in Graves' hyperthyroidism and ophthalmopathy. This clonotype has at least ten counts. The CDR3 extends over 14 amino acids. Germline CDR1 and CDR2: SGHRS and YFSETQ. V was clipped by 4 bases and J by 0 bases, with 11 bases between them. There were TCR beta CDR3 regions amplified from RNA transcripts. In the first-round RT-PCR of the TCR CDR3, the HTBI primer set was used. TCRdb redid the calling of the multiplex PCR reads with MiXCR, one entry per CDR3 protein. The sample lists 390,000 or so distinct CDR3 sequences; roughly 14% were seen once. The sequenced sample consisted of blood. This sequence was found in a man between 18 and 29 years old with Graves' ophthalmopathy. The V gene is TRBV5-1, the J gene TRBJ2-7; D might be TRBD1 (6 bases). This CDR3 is CASSTTGDSYEQYF. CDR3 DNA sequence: TGCGCCAGCAGCACGACAGGAGACTCCTACGAGCAGTACTTC.